The text below deals with one T cell receptor (beta chain). This clone is a singleton in its sample. It has no known antigen specificity. No per-base quality is available; no much larger clone lies one base away. Conventional CD4 T cells were sorted as cells that were CD4+CD127+. AIRE-deficient patients had APECED syndrome. Sorting of Tconv and Treg cells intended for TCRbeta sequencing was performed on a FACSAria flow cytometer. Sorted cells were collected in 5-ml round-bottom polystyrene tubes, and dry cell pellets were stored frozen at -80 degrees C prior to sequencing. The sample belongs to a study of B cell selection in AIRE deficiency (dated by TCRdb to the late 2010s). The study in broad terms: A comparison of TCRbeta repertoires of sorted blood CD4+ conventional T cells and regulatory T cells was made between AIRE-deficient patients and healthy controls. The TCR-sequenced cohort comprised about five AIRE-deficient APECED patients and about five healthy control donors. General conclusions and limits of the study: In terms of TCRBV gene usage, CDR3 length and TCR diversity, Tconv and Treg cells from AIRE-deficient patients looked similar to Tconv and Treg cells from healthy donors. About a third of Treg TCRbeta sequences shared among healthy donors appeared in patient Tconv cells, suggesting diversion of Treg-biased clones into the Tconv compartment. Among approximately 3,700 shared Treg TCRbeta sequences, around 30% were shared exclusively among healthy donors and just under 9.5% exclusively among patients, which suggests that Treg selection is less efficient in the absence of AIRE. Only TCRbeta chains were sequenced, and approximately 38% of shared healthy-donor Treg sequences were also present in healthy Tconv cells, possibly due to differing TCRalpha chains. Shared Treg sequences had shorter CDR3s, reflecting a bias toward rearrangements with few non-templated nucleotide insertions.

TCRbeta chain sequencing was performed with the immunoSEQ platform. The original pipeline was this. When conventional T cell repertoires were pooled, 85,000 to 120,000 distinct in-frame TCRbeta sequences were obtained from patients and 13.4x10^4 from healthy donors. Treg TCRbeta sequences shared by two or more individuals were defined as public, and these public Treg TCRbeta sequences were subsequently searched for in Tconv repertoires. Differences between groups were assessed by Mann-Whitney U tests with Bonferroni-Dunn correction in GraphPad Prism 7.03. TCRdb took over this immuneACCESS table, retaining in-frame rearrangements with V and J assigned. Such tables are incomplete; in checked studies, under half of the missing clones stem from an unresolved V gene, and the remainder is unexplained. Clone size and the V and J calls come from that table; the DNA yielded D and trimming. The sample table shows 20,000 to 30,000 clones, and roughly 96% are seen once. Approximately 0.2% of the sample goes to the ten largest clones.

The material sequenced was conventional CD4+ T cells sorted from PBMCs. This receptor was obtained from a human donor with AIRE deficiency.

The nucleotide sequence is given as TGTGCCAGTAGTATAGTTTCCCGGACTAGCGGGAGGGCAGATACGCAGTATTTT. Translated, this is CASSIVSRTSGRADTQYF. The sequence is built from TRBV19 and TRBJ2-3, and TRBD2 matches 15 of the central bases. CDR1 and CDR2 (LNHDA, SQIVND) derive from the germline V gene (reference sequence). The germline V and J ends show losses of 1 base and 4 bases respectively, and no gene match explains 6 bases of the junction. The cysteine opens and the phenylalanine closes a CDR3 of 18 amino acids. The only DNA kept is the CDR3, 54 bases in frame from the first base.